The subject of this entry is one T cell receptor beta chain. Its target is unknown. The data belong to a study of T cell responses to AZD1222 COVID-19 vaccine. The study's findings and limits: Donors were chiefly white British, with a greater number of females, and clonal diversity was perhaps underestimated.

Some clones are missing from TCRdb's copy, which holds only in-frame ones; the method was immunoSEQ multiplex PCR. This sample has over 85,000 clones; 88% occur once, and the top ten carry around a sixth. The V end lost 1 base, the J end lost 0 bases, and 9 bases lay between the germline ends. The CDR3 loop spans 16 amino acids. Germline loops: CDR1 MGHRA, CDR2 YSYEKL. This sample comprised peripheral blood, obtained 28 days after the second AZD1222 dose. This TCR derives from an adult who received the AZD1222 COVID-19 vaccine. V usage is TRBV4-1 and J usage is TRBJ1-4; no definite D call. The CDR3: CASSQVVGATNEKLFF. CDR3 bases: TGCGCCAGCAGCCAAGTGGTGGGTGCAACTAATGAAAAACTGTTTTTT.